This entry concerns a single T cell receptor beta chain. The target antigen is unknown. This specimen belongs to a study of vaccination and CD4 T cells after COVID-19. V lost 3 bases to trimming and J lost 4 bases, with 10 bases between them. The CDR3 consists of 14 residues. An Oncomine TCR Beta short-read assay was used to sequence the DNA from cultured CD4+ T cells. TCRdb itself ran the PCR reads through MiXCR, one entry per CDR3 protein. The table lists 15,000 or so distinct CDR3 sequences, roughly 29% of them singletons, with around 20% in the top ten. The treatment here: approximately nine-day PBMC culture with coronavirus spike peptide pools or control peptides (ViraFEST assay).

Sequencing was done on a sample of cultured CD4+ T cells from blood. This chain connects TRBV12-3 or TRBV12-4 to TRBJ1-3, with D possibly TRBD1 on 5 matching bases. The TCR sequence derives from a human donor with COVID-19. CDR3 sequence (DNA): TGTGCCAGCAGTTTCAAGGGGCAGGGAAACACCATATATTTT. Translated, it gives CASSFKGQGNTIYF.